The rows below give T cell receptor beta chains drawn from one sample of a study of OX40 agonist ivuxolimab in advanced cancers. Method: immunoSEQ multiplex PCR; TCRdb's copy keeps in-frame clones and lacks some. The sample gives approximately 58,000 clones, less than 90% of which show up once; about 0.71% is in the top ten. Sequencing was performed on CD4+ or CD8+ T cells sorted from blood, taken in a trial of the OX40 agonist ivuxolimab. These receptors were obtained from an adult with an advanced solid tumor such as melanoma, head and neck, liver or kidney cancer. Each CDR3 is given with its conserved first and last residue. Each record gives: clone size, J gene, V gene, D gene, CDR3 protein, CDR3 DNA. A D gene is named only where the DNA matches it firmly. The size field is filled for only some rows; it gives once, few, many or a size class.

clone size: .
J gene: TRBJ1-2
V gene: TRBV5-4
D gene: TRBD1
CDR3 protein: CASSDQNTGGARVYGYTF
CDR3 DNA: TGTGCCAGCAGCGATCAAAATACAGGGGGGGCGCGGGTCTATGGCTACACCTTC

clone size: .
J gene: TRBJ2-5
V gene: TRBV11-3
D gene: TRBD1
CDR3 protein: CASSITFGQGSETQYF
CDR3 DNA: TGTGCCAGCAGCATTACCTTCGGACAGGGGTCGGAGACCCAGTACTTC

clone size: few
J gene: TRBJ2-3
V gene: TRBV2
D gene: .
CDR3 protein: CADNPPFTDTQYF
CDR3 DNA: TGTGCCGACAACCCCCCTTTTACAGATACGCAGTATTTT

clone size: .
J gene: TRBJ1-3
V gene: TRBV6-5
D gene: .
CDR3 protein: CASKQGISGNTIYF
CDR3 DNA: TGTGCCAGCAAACAGGGTATATCTGGAAACACCATATATTTT

clone size: .
J gene: TRBJ1-1
V gene: TRBV6-1
D gene: .
CDR3 protein: CASSEDAEAFF
CDR3 DNA: TGTGCCAGCAGTGAAGACGCTGAAGCTTTCTTT

clone size: .
J gene: TRBJ2-7
V gene: TRBV4-2
D gene: .
CDR3 protein: CASSQEVGGSVGEQYF
CDR3 DNA: TGTGCCAGCAGCCAAGAAGTGGGAGGCTCCGTGGGGGAGCAGTACTTC

clone size: .
J gene: TRBJ2-1
V gene: TRBV7-3
D gene: .
CDR3 protein: CASSPTGSGNEQFF
CDR3 DNA: TGTGCCAGCAGCCCAACCGGGAGTGGAAATGAGCAGTTCTTC

clone size: .
J gene: TRBJ1-5
V gene: TRBV19
D gene: .
CDR3 protein: CASTIQGNQPQHF
CDR3 DNA: TGTGCCAGTACCATACAGGGAAATCAGCCCCAGCATTTT

clone size: .
J gene: TRBJ1-4
V gene: TRBV11-2
D gene: .
CDR3 protein: CASSPGLSGEKLFF
CDR3 DNA: TGTGCCAGCAGCCCCGGTCTCTCGGGTGAAAAACTGTTTTTT

clone size: .
J gene: TRBJ2-3
V gene: TRBV7-2
D gene: .
CDR3 protein: CASSLGAPPADTQYF
CDR3 DNA: TGTGCCAGCAGCTTAGGGGCCCCCCCCGCAGATACGCAGTATTTT

clone size: .
J gene: TRBJ2-3
V gene: TRBV9
D gene: .
CDR3 protein: CASSSGRPLETQYF
CDR3 DNA: TGTGCCAGCAGCTCAGGGCGCCCTCTGGAGACGCAGTATTTT

clone size: .
J gene: TRBJ1-4
V gene: TRBV4-3
D gene: .
CDR3 protein: CASSQDGVFGEKLFF
CDR3 DNA: TGCGCCAGCAGCCAAGACGGGGTTTTCGGAGAAAAACTGTTTTTT

clone size: .
J gene: TRBJ2-7
V gene: TRBV6-5
D gene: .
CDR3 protein: CASSYRTEGKNEQYF
CDR3 DNA: TGTGCCAGCAGTTATCGGACGGAGGGGAAGAACGAGCAGTACTTC

clone size: .
J gene: TRBJ1-4
V gene: TRBV5-1
D gene: .
CDR3 protein: CASSLRDTSTNEKLFF
CDR3 DNA: TGCGCCAGCAGCTTGCGGGACACCTCAACTAATGAAAAACTGTTTTTT

clone size: .
J gene: TRBJ2-2
V gene: TRBV7-2
D gene: TRBD1
CDR3 protein: CASSPRTGDTGELFF
CDR3 DNA: TGTGCCAGCAGCCCACGGACAGGGGACACCGGGGAGCTGTTTTTT

clone size: .
J gene: TRBJ2-7
V gene: TRBV18
D gene: TRBD2
CDR3 protein: CASSPRPSGTYEQYF
CDR3 DNA: TGTGCCAGCTCACCTCGCCCTAGCGGGACCTACGAGCAGTACTTC

clone size: few
J gene: TRBJ2-7
V gene: TRBV19
D gene: TRBD1
CDR3 protein: CASSIAQDRVDYEQYF
CDR3 DNA: TGTGCCAGTAGTATAGCCCAGGACAGGGTGGACTACGAGCAGTACTTC

clone size: once
J gene: TRBJ1-4
V gene: TRBV15
D gene: TRBD1
CDR3 protein: CATSVDRANEKLFF
CDR3 DNA: TGTGCCACCAGCGTCGACAGGGCGAATGAAAAACTGTTTTTT

clone size: .
J gene: TRBJ2-1
V gene: TRBV29-1
D gene: .
CDR3 protein: CSVVRPGTLNEQFF
CDR3 DNA: TGCAGCGTTGTAAGGCCTGGGACTCTCAATGAGCAGTTCTTC

clone size: .
J gene: TRBJ1-2
V gene: TRBV27
D gene: .
CDR3 protein: CASSRKYVDNYGYTF
CDR3 DNA: TGTGCCAGCAGTCGGAAGTACGTGGATAACTATGGCTACACCTTC

clone size: .
J gene: TRBJ2-6
V gene: TRBV7-2
D gene: .
CDR3 protein: CASSLEGGRVLTF
CDR3 DNA: TGTGCCAGCAGCTTAGAGGGAGGCAGAGTCCTGACTTTC

clone size: .
J gene: TRBJ2-1
V gene: TRBV9
D gene: .
CDR3 protein: CASSVRGVDEQFF
CDR3 DNA: TGTGCCAGCAGCGTGAGAGGGGTTGATGAGCAGTTCTTC

clone size: .
J gene: TRBJ2-1
V gene: TRBV11-2
D gene: TRBD2
CDR3 protein: CASTPPVVGSGSNEQFF
CDR3 DNA: TGTGCCAGCACGCCCCCCGTGGTTGGTAGCGGGAGCAATGAGCAGTTCTTC

clone size: .
J gene: TRBJ1-3
V gene: TRBV19
D gene: .
CDR3 protein: CASSALEASGNTIYF
CDR3 DNA: TGTGCCAGTAGTGCACTCGAGGCCTCTGGAAACACCATATATTTT

clone size: once
J gene: TRBJ2-3
V gene: TRBV19
D gene: TRBD2
CDR3 protein: CASSTTSGSSDTQYF
CDR3 DNA: TGTGCCAGTAGTACGACTAGCGGGAGTTCGGATACGCAGTATTTT

clone size: .
J gene: TRBJ1-1
V gene: TRBV19
D gene: TRBD1
CDR3 protein: CASHDRANEAFF
CDR3 DNA: TGTGCCAGTCATGACAGGGCTAATGAAGCTTTCTTT

clone size: .
J gene: TRBJ1-1
V gene: TRBV28
D gene: .
CDR3 protein: CASTRQANTEAFF
CDR3 DNA: TGTGCCAGCACCCGACAGGCGAACACTGAAGCTTTCTTT

clone size: few
J gene: TRBJ2-2
V gene: TRBV10-1
D gene: .
CDR3 protein: CASSEEGARELFF
CDR3 DNA: TGCGCCAGCAGTGAAGAGGGTGCCAGGGAGCTGTTTTTT

clone size: once
J gene: TRBJ1-5
V gene: TRBV2
D gene: TRBD1
CDR3 protein: CASSVQGDRNQPQHF
CDR3 DNA: TGTGCCAGCAGTGTACAGGGGGATCGGAATCAGCCCCAGCATTTT

clone size: .
J gene: TRBJ2-2
V gene: TRBV7-3
D gene: .
CDR3 protein: CASSPGQVEAGELFF
CDR3 DNA: TGTGCCAGCAGCCCGGGCCAGGTAGAAGCCGGGGAGCTGTTTTTT